The clone carrying this TCR beta chain appeared a few times. The data derive from a study of CD8 T cells in Susac syndrome. For the study at large: There were Susac syndrome patients who were therapy-naive at blood draw, others on corticosteroids, and others on intravenous immunoglobulin alone.

Blood CD8+ and CD4+ T cells underwent high-throughput TCR beta sequencing. The diagnostic criteria for definite or probable disease, as recently defined, were met by the patients with Susac syndrome. The V gene end was trimmed by 0 bases and the J gene end by 4 bases; junction bases not matched to a gene: 0. The CDR3 spans 12 residues. Per germline, CDR1 GTSNPN and CDR2 SVGIG (reference sequence). RNA in amounts of about 0.45 to 1 ug was reverse transcribed with random hexamers. Multiplex PCR with immunoSEQ amplified the TCR beta CDR3 across 54 Vbeta and 13 Jbeta. One entry per CDR3 protein, called by TCRdb with MiXCR from the immunoSEQ multiplex PCR reads. Counted here are about 140,000 distinct CDR3 sequences, 95% occurring once; the ten biggest clones make up 0.14%.

V is TRBV30 and J is TRBJ2-7; 7 positions match TRBD2. The sequenced sample consisted of CD4+ T cells from PBMCs. This sequence was found in a human donor with Susac syndrome. CDR3 coding DNA: TGTGCCTGGAGTGTCGGGAGGTACGAGCAGTACTTC. It encodes CAWSVGRYEQYF. The complete variable domain, with remaining parts taken from reference TRBV30 and TRBJ2-7, reads SQTIHQWPATLVQPVGSPLSLECTVEGTSNPNLYWYRQAAGRGLQLLFYSVGIGQISSEVPQNLSASRPQDRQFILSSKKLLLSDSGFYLCAWSVGRYEQYFGPGTRLTVT.